The 16 T cell receptor beta chains in this list originate from one sample, sequenced in a study of response to subunit inactivated influenza vaccine. TCRdb itself ran the RT-PCR reads through MiXCR, one entry per CDR3 protein. This table holds about 780,000 distinct CDR3 sequences, less than 20% found once. This sample comprised PBMCs from blood, obtained approximately 5 days after vaccination. These receptors came from a man aged 50 or older who received an inactivated influenza vaccine.

This clonotype appeared a few times. The chain couples TRBV15 to TRBJ2-7, with TRBD2 as a possible D gene (7 bases). There are 16 residues in the CDR3. The V and J ends lost 1 base and 5 bases respectively, with 18 bases between them. Germline V gene data show CDR1 as LNHNV and CDR2 as YYDKDF (reference sequence). The CDR3 reads CATSRGGVGGADEQYF. In nucleotides, the CDR3 is TGTGCCACCAGCAGAGGAGGCGTTGGGGGGGCGGACGAGCAGTACTTC.

This clonotype was detected a few times. V is TRBV4-3 and J is TRBJ2-1, with 9 positions matching TRBD1. CDR3 length: 17 amino acids. Germline V CDR1 and CDR2: LGHNA, YSLEER. Trimming removed 0 bases from V and 5 bases from J; junction bases left unmatched: 8. CDR3 residues: CASSQDHWTGVNNEQFF. The CDR3 DNA follows: TGCGCCAGCAGCCAAGATCACTGGACAGGGGTGAACAATGAGCAGTTCTTC.

This clonotype came up many times. The chain carries TRBV12-3 or TRBV12-4 and TRBJ2-2; 9 bases fit TRBD1. This CDR3 has 15 residues. Trimming removed 6 bases from V and 4 bases from J; junction bases left unmatched: 6. CDR3 in amino acids: CASRGGTGFTGELFF. The CDR3 DNA is TGTGCCAGCAGGGGAGGGACAGGGTTCACCGGGGAGCTGTTTTTT.

This clonotype was detected a few times. The chain employs TRBV27 and TRBJ2-5, with 10 positions matching TRBD1. The germline V gene encodes CDR1 MNHEY and CDR2 SMNVEV (reference sequence). The V and J ends lost 6 bases and 8 bases, in that order; junction bases with no gene match: 9. This CDR3 has 14 residues. CDR3 residues: CASSRDRGPKTQYF. CDR3 sequence (DNA): TGTGCCAGCAGCCGGGACAGGGGACCGAAAACCCAGTACTTC.

The rearrangement links TRBV11-2 to TRBJ2-4; D not certain. CDR1 and CDR2 (germline): SGHAT, FQNNGV. Trimming took off 5 bases at V and 0 bases at J, with 20 bases between the two ends. This CDR3 contains 18 residues. CDR3 loop: CASSTDPLGYLAKNIQYF. The CDR3 nucleotides read TGTGCCAGCAGCACGGACCCGTTGGGCTATCTAGCCAAAAACATTCAGTACTTC.

This clonotype has a count of ten or more. The chain links TRBV20-1 to TRBJ2-5, with D perhaps TRBD2 (5 bases). Germline CDR1 reads DFQATT; CDR2 reads SNEGSKA (reference sequence). V was cut by 3 bases and J by 1 base, with 18 bases left in between. This CDR3 is 16 amino acids long. Written as DNA, the CDR3 is TGCAGTGCTAGTTCCGGCGGGCTGTCTACCCAAGAGACCCAGTACTTC. This codes for CSASSGGLSTQETQYF.

This clonotype was seen many times. The V and J genes are TRBV9 and TRBJ2-5; 7 positions agree with TRBD2. The CDR3 is 15 amino acids. The ends lost 0 bases at V and 0 bases at J; junction bases unmatched: 2. Germline loops: CDR1 SGDLS, CDR2 YYNGEE. CDR3 in amino acids: CASSVGGGYQETQYF. In DNA form, the CDR3 reads TGTGCCAGCAGCGTAGGGGGGGGGTACCAAGAGACCCAGTACTTC.

The chain has TRBV7-2 and TRBJ2-4; D is uncertain. Germline CDR1 is SGHTA and CDR2 is FQGNSA. V was clipped by 5 bases and J by 1 base, with 6 bases between them. The CDR3 has 13 amino acids. The CDR3 nucleotides are TGTGCCAGCAGCCAGATGGCCAAAAACATTCAGTACTTC. Encoded protein: CASSQMAKNIQYF.

The CDR3 reads CASSVGGANVLTF. CDR3 nucleotide sequence: TGTGCCAGCAGCGTAGGGGGGGCCAACGTCCTGACTTTC. V gene TRBV9 combines with J gene TRBJ2-6; D gene uncertain. CDR1 SGDLS and CDR2 YYNGEE come from the germline V gene. The CDR3 is 13 residues long. The ends were cut back, 0 bases at V and 4 bases at J, with 2 bases in the middle.

This clonotype was counted a few times. V is TRBV6-1 and J is TRBJ1-1; D gene uncertain. The germline V gene encodes CDR1 MNHNS and CDR2 SASEGT. V was trimmed by 6 bases and J by 2 bases, leaving 10 bases between them. The CDR3 sequence is 13 residues long. Here the CDR3 reads CASRAGINTEAFF. The CDR3 DNA is TGTGCCAGCAGGGCGGGAATCAACACTGAAGCTTTCTTT.

This clonotype has just a few counts. V gene TRBV6-1 combines with J gene TRBJ1-4; weak D call: TRBD1 (6 bases). Deletions cut 6 bases from V and 0 bases from J, with 26 bases between. Germline V gene data show CDR1 as MNHNS and CDR2 as SASEGT. There are 20 residues in the CDR3. DNA for the CDR3: TGTGCCAGCAGCGACAGGCTTTCGGGCGTCAGAGCGCCAACTAATGAAAAACTGTTTTTT. It specifies CASSDRLSGVRAPTNEKLFF.

In its sample, this clonotype was seen a few times. The V call is TRBV10-1, the J call TRBJ2-5; tentative D call: TRBD2 (6 bases). The CDR3 extends over 13 amino acids. Germline CDR1 and CDR2: WNHNN and SYGVQD (reference sequence). V lost 8 bases and J 3 bases, leaving 13 bases between the germline ends. The CDR3 here is CASSGTLEETQYF. CDR3 sequence (DNA): TGCGCCAGCTCCGGGACTCTCGAAGAGACCCAGTACTTC.

The chain is built from TRBV5-4 and TRBJ2-7, with D perhaps TRBD2 (6 bases). The germline V and J ends were trimmed by 4 bases and 0 bases, with 14 bases remaining between them. The CDR3 loop spans 15 amino acids. Germline V CDR1 and CDR2: SGHNT, YYREEE (reference sequence). In DNA, the CDR3 is TGTGCCAGCAGCCAAAGAAGCGGGCGCTCCTACGAGCAGTACTTC. It specifies CASSQRSGRSYEQYF. Full variable domain (rest looked up from reference TRBV5-4 and TRBJ2-7): ETGVTQSPTHLIKTRGQQVTLRCSSQSGHNTVSWYQQALGQGPQFIFQYYREEENGRGNFPPRFSGLQFPNYSSELNVNALELDDSALYLCASSQRSGRSYEQYFGPGTRLTVT.

The rearrangement joins TRBV7-2 to TRBJ1-2; the D is unclear. The germline V gene has CDR1 SGHTA and CDR2 FQGNSA. The CDR3 sequence is 16 residues long. V was cut by 4 bases and J by 0 bases, with 15 bases left in between. CDR3 bases: TGTGCCAGCAGCTCCCCCCAGCGGGTAGCTAACTATGGCTACACCTTC. It encodes CASSSPQRVANYGYTF.

The chain recombines TRBV15 with TRBJ2-1; 12 nucleotides align to TRBD1. V dropped 7 bases and J dropped 9; count of bases not matched to a gene: 7. Germline V gives CDR1 LNHNV, CDR2 YYDKDF (reference sequence). CDR3 size: 14 residues. The CDR3 here is CATKGTGGSREQFF. The CDR3 nucleotides are TGTGCCACCAAAGGGACAGGGGGCTCACGTGAGCAGTTCTTC.

V gene TRBV7-2 combines with J gene TRBJ2-5; D possibly corresponds to TRBD2 (5 bases). The V and J ends lost 5 bases and 14 bases respectively, with 15 bases between them. This CDR3 comprises 11 residues. Germline V gene sequence: CDR1 SGHTA, CDR2 FQGNSA. CDR3 nucleotide sequence: TGTGCCAGCAGCCAAACTAGTCGCCACTACTTC. Amino acids: CASSQTSRHYF.